This entry is about one TCR beta chain. With 5 bases removed from V and 0 bases from J, the gap between germline ends came to 16 bases. CDR3 length: 16 amino acids. Germline V CDR1 and CDR2: KGHSH, LQKENI. The record originates from a study of blood T cell repertoires in COVID-19. Here immunoSEQ multiplex PCR was the method, and the copy in TCRdb shows in-frame clones only, minus some. The table shows 150,000 to 200,000 clones, with around 82% occurring only once. The TCR originated in a woman of 80 years or more with active or convalescent COVID-19. The genes are TRBV18 and TRBJ1-1, with a tentative D call TRBD1 (5 bases). The specimen was peripheral blood. The DNA of the CDR3 is TGTGCCAGCTCATACGACCAGGGCAGGGTGAACACTGAAGCTTTCTTT. Its protein product is CASSYDQGRVNTEAFF.